This T cell receptor beta chain derives from a study of T cells in Graves' hyperthyroidism and ophthalmopathy. The CDR3 extends over 14 amino acids. Per the germline V gene, CDR1 is LNHDA and CDR2 is SQIVND (reference sequence). V lost 5 bases, J lost 4 bases, and 14 bases lay in between. The TCR beta CDR3 regions underwent amplification using RNA transcripts as the source. With the HTBI primer set, the TCR CDR3 went through a first round of RT-PCR. Each CDR3 protein gets one entry after TCRdb re-called the multiplex PCR reads with MiXCR. The data contain 640,000 or so distinct CDR3 sequences, approximately 14% of them singletons.

V usage is TRBV19 and J usage is TRBJ1-2; a possible D gene is TRBD1 (6 bases). This clonotype was obtained from a woman aged 40 to 50 with Graves' ophthalmopathy. Sequencing input: blood. The CDR3 nucleotides read TGTGCCAGTAGTTTACAGGGATTGGTCTATGGCTACACCTTC. It encodes CASSLQGLVYGYTF.